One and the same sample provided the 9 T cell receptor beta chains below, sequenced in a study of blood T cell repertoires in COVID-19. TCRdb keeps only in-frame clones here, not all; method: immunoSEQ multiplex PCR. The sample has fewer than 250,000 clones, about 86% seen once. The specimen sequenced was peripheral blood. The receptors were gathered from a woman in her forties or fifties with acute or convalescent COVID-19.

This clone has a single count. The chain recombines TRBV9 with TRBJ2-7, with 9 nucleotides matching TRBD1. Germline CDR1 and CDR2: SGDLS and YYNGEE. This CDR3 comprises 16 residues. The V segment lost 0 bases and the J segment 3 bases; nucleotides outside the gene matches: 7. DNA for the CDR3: TGTGCCAGCAGCGTAGGGGGACAGGGCTTTATCTACGAGCAGTACTTC. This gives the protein CASSVGGQGFIYEQYF.

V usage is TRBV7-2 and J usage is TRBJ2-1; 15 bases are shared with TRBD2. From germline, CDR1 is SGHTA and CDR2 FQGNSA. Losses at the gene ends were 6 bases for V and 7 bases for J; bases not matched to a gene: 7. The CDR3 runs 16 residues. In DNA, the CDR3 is TGTGCCAGCAGGACCGCCGGGACTAGCGGGAGGAATGAGCAGTTCTTC. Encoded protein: CASRTAGTSGRNEQFF. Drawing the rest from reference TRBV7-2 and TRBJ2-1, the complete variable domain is GAGVSQSPSNKVTEKGKDVELRCDPISGHTALYWYRQSLGQGLEFLIYFQGNSAPDKSGLPSDRFSAERTGGSVSTLTIQRTQQEDSAVYLCASRTAGTSGRNEQFFGPGTRLTVL.

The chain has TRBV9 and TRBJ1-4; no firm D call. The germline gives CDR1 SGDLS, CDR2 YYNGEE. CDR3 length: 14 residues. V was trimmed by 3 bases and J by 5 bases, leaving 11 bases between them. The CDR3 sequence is CASSAPGENEKLFF. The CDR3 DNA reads TGTGCCAGCAGCGCCCCCGGGGAAAATGAAAAACTGTTTTTT.

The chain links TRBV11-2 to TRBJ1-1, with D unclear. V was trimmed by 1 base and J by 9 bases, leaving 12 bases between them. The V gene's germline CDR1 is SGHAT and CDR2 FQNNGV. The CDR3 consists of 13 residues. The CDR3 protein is CASSLAAETQAFF. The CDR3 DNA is TGTGCCAGCAGCTTAGCGGCAGAGACACAAGCTTTCTTT.

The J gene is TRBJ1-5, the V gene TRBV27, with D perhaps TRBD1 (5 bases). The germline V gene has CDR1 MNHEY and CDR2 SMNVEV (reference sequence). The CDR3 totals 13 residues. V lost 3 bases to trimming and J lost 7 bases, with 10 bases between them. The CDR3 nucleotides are TGTGCCAGCAGTTTGGGGGGAGCCCAGCCCCAGCATTTT. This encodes CASSLGGAQPQHF.

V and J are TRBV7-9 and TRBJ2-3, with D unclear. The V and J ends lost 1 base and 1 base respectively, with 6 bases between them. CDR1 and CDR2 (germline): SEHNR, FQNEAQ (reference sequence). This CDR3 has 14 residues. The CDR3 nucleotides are TGTGCCAGCAGCTTAGGTCCAGGCACAGATACGCAGTATTTT. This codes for CASSLGPGTDTQYF.

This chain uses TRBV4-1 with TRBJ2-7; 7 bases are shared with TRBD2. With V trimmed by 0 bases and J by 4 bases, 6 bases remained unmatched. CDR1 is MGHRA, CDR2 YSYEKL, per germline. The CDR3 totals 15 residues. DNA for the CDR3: TGCGCCAGCAGCCAAGATAGAGGGACTATTTACGAGCAGTACTTC. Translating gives CASSQDRGTIYEQYF.

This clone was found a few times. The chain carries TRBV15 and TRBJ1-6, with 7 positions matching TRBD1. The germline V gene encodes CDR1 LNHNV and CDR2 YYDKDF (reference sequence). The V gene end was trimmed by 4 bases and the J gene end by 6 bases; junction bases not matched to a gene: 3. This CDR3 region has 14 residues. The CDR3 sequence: CATSKGAFNSPLHF. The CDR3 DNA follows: TGTGCCACCAGCAAGGGGGCTTTTAATTCACCCCTCCACTTT.

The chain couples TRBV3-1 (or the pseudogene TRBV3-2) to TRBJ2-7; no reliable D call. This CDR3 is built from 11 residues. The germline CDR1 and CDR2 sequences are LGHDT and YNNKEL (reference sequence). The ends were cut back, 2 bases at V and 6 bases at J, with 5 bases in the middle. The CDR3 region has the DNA TGTGCCAGCAGCCAAACGGGCGAGCAGTACTTC. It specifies CASSQTGEQYF.